This T cell receptor beta chain emerged from a study of blood T cell repertoires in COVID-19 (dated by TCRdb to 2018 to 2020). Notes on the research overall: Samples from collaborators originated in the United States, Italy and Spain and spanned both the acute and convalescent phases of COVID-19. Deeply sampled blood TCRbeta repertoires from subjects exposed to, actively infected with, or recovered from COVID-19 were included in the dataset. The repertoires were released in a freely available public database intended as a resource for research on the immune response to SARS-CoV-2. The prospective study material was composed of cDNA or gDNA derived from T cells, B-cell-depleted T cells, or PBMCs. The samples were drawn from the first 160 participants of the ongoing ImmuneRACE study and from about 1,200 subjects provided by 6 global collaborators. Where available, HLA class I and class II types were taken from metadata supplied by the sample provider and were not determined by assay-based typing. The sample metadata nearly always contained a de-identified subject ID, COVID-19 status, age in years and sex.

Comment on this clone: Its antigen remains unidentified. Base quality data are lacking; no much larger clone is found one base away.

CDR1 and CDR2 are read off the germline V gene as SGHVS and FQNEAQ. V trim: 6 bases; J trim: 5 bases; unmatched bases: 8. Counted from cysteine to phenylalanine, this CDR3 has 14 amino acids. Of the read, only the CDR3 DNA is kept; its 42 bases are in frame from base 1. Each collaborating institution followed its own protocols to collect whole blood in K2EDTA tubes. Collaborator samples were shipped for TCRbeta analysis as frozen whole blood, isolated PBMCs, or DNA extracted from either sample type. Results the study describes overall, beyond this receptor: The amount of clinical and demographic metadata varied by source and participant and was provided uncurated.

TCRbeta CDR3 regions were amplified from genomic DNA by means of the immunoSEQ Assay, a bias-controlled multiplex PCR. Under the source paper's analysis protocol: The number of nucleated cells in each sample was estimated from the amplification of reference gene primers within the assay. To quantify the absolute abundance of each unique TCRbeta CDR3 rearrangement, sequence reads were collapsed and filtered. For each sample, productive Simpson clonality was calculated as the square root of Simpson's diversity index over productive rearrangements. This is the immuneACCESS table as TCRdb keeps it, with only in-frame sequences that have V and J called. A part of the clones is gone; compared with another copy, unresolved V genes explain less than half, and the rest is unexplained. V and J calls and clone size follow that table, whereas D and trimming were derived from the DNA. This sample is represented by 55,000 to 80,000 clones; approximately 89% of them were singletons. 7% to 10% of the sample lies in the top ten.

The V and J segments used are TRBV7-8 and TRBJ2-3; 7 junctional bases match TRBD1. This sequence was found in a man aged 50-59 years with active COVID-19. Specimen: peripheral blood. The CDR3 region: CASRGTGEIDTQYF. The nucleotides read TGTGCCAGCAGGGGTACAGGGGAGATAGATACGCAGTATTTT.